The 4 T cell receptor beta chains below all came from one sample that was sequenced in a study of cytomegalovirus exposure and HLA in healthy donors. This PCR relied on a set of 60 Vbeta primers and 13 Jbeta primers. The method was immunoSEQ multiplex PCR; TCRdb's version includes in-frame clones alone and lacks a portion of them. There are 110,000 or so clones in the sample; under 85% occur only once, and approximately 11% lies in the top ten. The sample consisted of PBMCs. These receptors all come from a man in his forties in good health and CMV-seropositive.

V gene TRBV5-5 combines with J gene TRBJ1-1, with 7 bases that match TRBD1. The V gene end was trimmed by 6 bases and the J gene end by 0 bases; junction bases not matched to a gene: 8. The CDR3 covers 15 residues. Germline V CDR1 and CDR2: SGHKS, YYEKEE (reference sequence). CDR3 in amino acids: CASIRGTSLNTEAFF. CDR3 DNA: TGTGCCAGCATCAGGGGGACATCCTTGAACACTGAAGCTTTCTTT.

The rearrangement uses TRBV19 and TRBJ2-2, with D perhaps TRBD1 (6 bases). Germline lookup yields CDR1 LNHDA and CDR2 SQIVND (reference sequence). V was shortened by 9 bases and J by 2 bases, with 16 bases between the two germline ends. The CDR3 totals 15 residues. CDR3 in amino acids: CASRFRGTNTGELFF. The CDR3 DNA sequence: TGTGCCAGCCGGTTTAGGGGGACCAACACCGGGGAGCTGTTTTTT.

CDR3 sequence (DNA): TGTGCCAGCAGCTCCCAGGCCCGCGACGAGCAGTACTTC. Translation: CASSSQARDEQYF. The chain recombines TRBV7-2 with TRBJ2-7; unclear D gene. This CDR3 contains 13 residues. With 4 bases removed from V and 5 bases from J, the gap between germline ends came to 12 bases. Germline loops: CDR1 SGHTA, CDR2 FQGNSA.

This clone was seen a few times. The chain carries TRBV4-2 and TRBJ2-1; 12 nucleotides align to TRBD2. Germline trimming cut 4 bases from V and 2 bases from J; bases unmatched to any gene: 3. Germline values: CDR1 LGHNA, CDR2 YNFKEQ. This CDR3 is 16 amino acids long. The CDR3 nucleotides are TGTGCCAGCAGCCCCACTAGCGGGGGGACCTACAATGAGCAGTTCTTC. Its translation is CASSPTSGGTYNEQFF.